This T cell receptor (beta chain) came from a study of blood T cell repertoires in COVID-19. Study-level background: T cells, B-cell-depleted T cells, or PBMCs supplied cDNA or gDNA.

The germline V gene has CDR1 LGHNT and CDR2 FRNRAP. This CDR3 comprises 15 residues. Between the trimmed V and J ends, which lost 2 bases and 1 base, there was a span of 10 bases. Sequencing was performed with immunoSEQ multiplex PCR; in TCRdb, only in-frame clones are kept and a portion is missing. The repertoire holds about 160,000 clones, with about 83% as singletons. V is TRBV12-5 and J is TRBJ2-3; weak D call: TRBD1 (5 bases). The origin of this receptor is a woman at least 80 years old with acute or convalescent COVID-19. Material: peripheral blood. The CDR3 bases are TGTGCTAGTGGTTTGAGGGGCAGCCGCACAGATACGCAGTATTTT. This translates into CASGLRGSRTDTQYF.